This paragraph covers one TCR beta chain sequence. The data were taken from a study of blood T cell repertoires in COVID-19. Produced via immunoSEQ multiplex PCR; TCRdb's table is partial and in-frame only. Of approximately 85,000 clones listed, roughly nine tenths are singletons. This CDR3 comprises 10 residues. Germline V CDR1 and CDR2: SGHRS, YFSETQ. The ends were cut back, 8 bases at V and 5 bases at J, with 5 bases in the middle. The chain uses TRBV5-1 and TRBJ2-1, with TRBD1 as a possible D gene (5 bases). This receptor was obtained from a man aged 45-60 years with acute or convalescent COVID-19. The sample was peripheral blood. CDR3 bases: TGCGCCAGAGGGGACAATGAGCAGTTCTTC. Translating gives CARGDNEQFF.